The 10 T cell receptor beta chains in this list originate from one sample, sequenced in a study of regulatory T cells in long-lasting Graves disease. The time point here: persistent/refractory GD, antithyroid drugs over 5 years with positive TRAb. Isolated PBMC RNA provided the starting material for the TCR library. Both iRepertoire HTBI primers and Arm-PCR of CDR3 regions were used to build the TCR beta libraries. TCRdb called the multiplex PCR reads again in MiXCR, with one record for every CDR3 protein. This repertoire shows hundreds of thousands of distinct CDR3 sequences, about 22% found once; its top ten account for roughly 14%. Sequencing used peripheral blood mononuclear cells (PBMCs), obtained when the disease was refractory, from a patient treated with antithyroid drugs. The receptors were sampled from a female donor with Graves disease.

The chain recombines TRBV5-1 with TRBJ1-6; 10 bases agree with TRBD1. The V and J ends lost 4 bases and 10 bases, in that order; junction bases with no gene match: 5. The CDR3 is 14 residues long. Germline assignment: CDR1 SGHRS and CDR2 YFSETQ. The CDR3 loop reads CASSAGTGESPLHF. As DNA, the CDR3 is TGCGCCAGCAGCGCCGGGACAGGGGAGTCACCCCTCCACTTT. The full variable domain, completed using reference TRBV5-1 and TRBJ1-6, is KAGVTQTPRYLIKTRGQQVTLSCSPISGHRSVSWYQQTPGQGLQFLFEYFSETQRNKGNFPGRFSGRQFSNSRSEMNVSTLELGDSALYLCASSAGTGESPLHFGNGTRLTVT.

This clonotype was counted only a few times. The chain joins TRBV5-5 to TRBJ1-5; D might be TRBD1 (5 bases). CDR1 and CDR2 (germline): SGHKS, YYEKEE (reference sequence). Trimming shortened V by 5 bases and J by 7 bases, and 16 bases separated the two germline ends. The CDR3 contains 14 residues. This chain's CDR3 is CASSRREDRQPQHF. CDR3 bases: TGTGCCAGCAGTCGCAGGGAGGACCGGCAGCCCCAGCATTTT.

V is TRBV19 and J is TRBJ1-6, with D uncertain. The CDR3 spans 18 residues. V was clipped by 4 bases and J by 7 bases, with 23 bases between them. CDR1 is LNHDA, CDR2 SQIVND, per germline (reference sequence). Here the CDR3 reads CASSTTGLEIGHNSPLHF. In DNA form, the CDR3 reads TGTGCCAGTAGTACCACCGGGCTTGAAATCGGGCACAATTCACCCCTCCACTTT.

On this clonotype itself: A junction end diverges from the germline sequence, so it may reflect a read error. The chain joins TRBV5-1 to TRBJ2-7; weak D call: TRBD2 (7 bases). The V gene's germline CDR1 is SGHRS and CDR2 YFSETQ. The CDR3 is made up of 12 amino acids. CDR3 bases: TGCGCCAGCAGCTTGGTCGGGGGGCAGCAGTCCTTC. It translates to CASSLVGGQQSF.

V gene TRBV19 combines with J gene TRBJ2-7; D perhaps matches TRBD2 (7 bases). The CDR3 contains 16 residues. Trimming left V 5 bases short and J 0 bases short, with 17 bases between. Germline V lookup: CDR1 LNHDA, CDR2 SQIVND (reference sequence). The CDR3 bases are TGTGCCAGTAGTGGCCGAGGGGGGGCCAGCTCCTACGAGCAGTACTTC. Its translation: CASSGRGGASSYEQYF.

This clonotype was seen repeatedly, ten times or more. The V call is TRBV15, the J call TRBJ1-1, with 8 bases fitting TRBD1. Germline V gives CDR1 LNHNV, CDR2 YYDKDF (reference sequence). The CDR3 sequence is 16 residues long. V lost 0 bases to trimming and J lost 8 bases; unmatched junction nucleotides: 11. CDR3: CATSRDIGVGQGEAFF. In DNA, the CDR3 is TGTGCCACCAGCAGAGATATTGGAGTCGGACAGGGAGAAGCTTTCTTT.

The sample holds many counts of this clonotype. The chain employs TRBV28 and TRBJ1-4; maybe TRBD1 (5 bases). CDR3 length: 14 amino acids. Germline-derived CDR1 and CDR2 are MDHEN and SYDVKM. Trimming removed 6 bases at V and 8 bases at J, with 16 bases between. The CDR3 sequence: CASSSGGAGEKLFF. The DNA of the CDR3 is TGTGCCAGCAGCTCGGGAGGGGCAGGAGAAAAACTGTTTTTT.

This clonotype was observed a few times. This chain connects TRBV20-1 to TRBJ1-2, with TRBD1 as a possible D gene (5 bases). The ends were cut back, 3 bases at V and 8 bases at J, with 10 bases in the middle. This CDR3 has 11 amino acids. In germline, CDR1 is DFQATT, CDR2 SNEGSKA (reference sequence). The CDR3, as DNA: TGCAGTGCTAGTGTGGGGGGAGGCTACACCTTC. As protein: CSASVGGGYTF.

J is TRBJ2-5 and V is TRBV30; TRBD1 aligns across 8 bases. Germline CDR1 reads GTSNPN; CDR2 reads SVGIG (reference sequence). The CDR3 is 15 amino acids. With 3 bases clipped from V and 6 bases from J, the junction kept 12 bases outside the gene matches. The CDR3 reads CAWREPGQVVKTQYF. CDR3 DNA: TGTGCCTGGAGGGAACCGGGACAGGTGGTAAAGACCCAGTACTTC.

The sample holds many counts of this clonotype. The chain carries TRBV6-1 and TRBJ1-1, with 9 nucleotides matching TRBD1. Germline V gene sequence: CDR1 MNHNS, CDR2 SASEGT. V dropped 6 bases and J dropped 0; count of bases not matched to a gene: 11. The CDR3 sequence is 17 residues long. Here the CDR3 reads CASRAGTGPFMNTEAFF. CDR3 DNA sequence: TGTGCCAGCAGGGCAGGGACAGGGCCTTTCATGAACACTGAAGCTTTCTTT.